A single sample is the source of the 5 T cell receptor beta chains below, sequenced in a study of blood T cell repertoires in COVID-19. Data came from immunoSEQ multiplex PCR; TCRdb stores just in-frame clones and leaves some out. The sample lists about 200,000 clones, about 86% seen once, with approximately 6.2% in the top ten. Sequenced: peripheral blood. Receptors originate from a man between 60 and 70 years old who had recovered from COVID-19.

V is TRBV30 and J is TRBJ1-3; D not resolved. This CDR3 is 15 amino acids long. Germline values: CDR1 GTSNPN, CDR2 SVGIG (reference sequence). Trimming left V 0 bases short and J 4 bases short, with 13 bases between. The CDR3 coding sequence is TGTGCCTGGAGTGTAATGAGGGTTTCAGGAAACACCATATATTTT. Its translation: CAWSVMRVSGNTIYF.

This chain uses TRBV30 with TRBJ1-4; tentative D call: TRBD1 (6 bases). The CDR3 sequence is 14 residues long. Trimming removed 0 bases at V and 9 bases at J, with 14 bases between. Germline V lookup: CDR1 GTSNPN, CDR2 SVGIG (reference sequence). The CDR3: CAWSVPGERKKLFF. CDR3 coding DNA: TGTGCCTGGAGTGTTCCAGGGGAACGGAAAAAACTGTTTTTT.

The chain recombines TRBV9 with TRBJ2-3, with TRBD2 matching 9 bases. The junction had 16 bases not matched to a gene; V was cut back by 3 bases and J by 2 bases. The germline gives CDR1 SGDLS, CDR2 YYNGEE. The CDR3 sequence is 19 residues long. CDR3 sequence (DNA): TGTGCCAGCAGCGAAGTGAGGTCTAGCGGGGCCGGAGACACAGATACGCAGTATTTT. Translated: CASSEVRSSGAGDTDTQYF.

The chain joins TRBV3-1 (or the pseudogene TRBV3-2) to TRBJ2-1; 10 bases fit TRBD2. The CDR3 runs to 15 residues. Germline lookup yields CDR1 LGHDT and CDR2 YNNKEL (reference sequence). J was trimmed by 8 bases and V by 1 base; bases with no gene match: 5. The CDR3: CASSQVAGGSYEQFF. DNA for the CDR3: TGTGCCAGCAGCCAAGTAGCGGGAGGTAGTTATGAGCAGTTCTTC.

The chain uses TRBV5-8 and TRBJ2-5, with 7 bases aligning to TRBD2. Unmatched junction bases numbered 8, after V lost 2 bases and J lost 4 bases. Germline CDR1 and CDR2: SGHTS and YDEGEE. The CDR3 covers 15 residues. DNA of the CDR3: TGTGCCAGCAGCTTTTTGCGGGGGTCCTCAGAGACCCAGTACTTC. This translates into CASSFLRGSSETQYF.